This TCR beta chain derives from a study of tumor-infiltrating lymphocytes in primary liver carcinoma. The CDR3 contains 16 residues. They got blood RNA out of unsorted whole blood and also pulled out germline DNA. Peripheral blood, 3.5 to 4 milliliters, was collected prior to surgery. A primer matching the constant region was used to make TCR beta cDNA from approximately 0.45 ug of total RNA. A slightly modified ARM-PCR protocol with three nested multiplex PCR rounds produced these TCR beta libraries. The study ran its first two PCR rounds for around 10 cycles each, using TRBV1-TRBV30 forward primers and a C-beta reverse primer. TCRdb re-analysed the multiplex PCR reads in MiXCR, keeping a single row per CDR3 protein. The data show about 310,000 distinct CDR3 sequences, around three fifths seen once. Points from the study as a whole: The bulk unsorted samples meant that CD4+ and CD8+ repertoires went uncompared.

As to this clonotype: What it binds is unknown. Sequence at one end of the junction differs from germline and may be a read error.

Sample: peripheral blood. V and J are TRBV12-3 or TRBV12-4 and TRBJ2-7, with 11 bases aligning to TRBD1. The sequence was collected from a woman aged 25 to 39 with primary liver carcinoma and hepatitis B virus infection. The CDR3 protein is CTSSLARDRGRWEQYF. CDR3 nucleotide sequence: TGTACCAGCAGTTTAGCAAGGGACAGGGGGAGGTGGGAGCAGTACTTC.